This T cell receptor beta chain was sequenced for a study of cytomegalovirus exposure and HLA in healthy donors. The primer mix had 60 Vbeta and 13 Jbeta primers. The protocol was immunoSEQ multiplex PCR, while the TCRdb copy is restricted to in-frame clones and leaves out a portion. The table lists around 80,000 clones, 62% of them singletons, with more than 3.5% in the top ten. Trimming took 0 bases from V and 2 from J; bases not matched to a gene: 8. Per germline, CDR1 SGHRS and CDR2 YFSETQ. The CDR3 consists of 17 residues. Sequencing was done on a sample of PBMCs. The chain joins TRBV5-1 to TRBJ1-2, with 9 bases matching TRBD1. This clonotype originated in a male donor in good health and CMV-seropositive. In DNA form, the CDR3 reads TGCGCCAGCAGCTTGGGGGTACAGGGGGCGAAGAACTATGGCTACACCTTC. This encodes CASSLGVQGAKNYGYTF.